The 10 T cell receptor beta chains presented below share a single source sample, sequenced in a study of blood T cells in healthy people across ages (dated by TCRdb to between 2014 and 2017). Library preparation was by 5' RACE. Sequencing was performed on an Illumina HiSeq 2500. A second PCR of about 6 to 11 cycles was performed with a sample-barcoded 5' primer and a J-beta primer mix. TCRdb reworked the public reads: Q25 trimming with fastp, MiXCR clone assembly, productive beta chains retained. A single entry per CDR3 protein holds the most common genes and DNA from its merged rows. The sample data list about 640,000 distinct CDR3 sequences, and approximately 50% of these were observed just once. Clones ranked in the top ten supply 35% to 40% of the sample. Sequenced input: blood. The origin of the receptors is a man between 60 and 70 years old in good health.

This rearrangement joins TRBV7-2 to TRBJ2-2; D not resolved. The germline V gene encodes CDR1 SGHTA and CDR2 FQGNSA. This CDR3 is 14 amino acids long. V lost 5 bases and J 6 bases, leaving 13 bases between the germline ends. CDR3 sequence: CASSHQTGAGELFF. The CDR3, as DNA: TGTGCCAGCAGCCATCAGACGGGCGCCGGGGAGCTGTTTTTT.

V usage is TRBV15 and J usage is TRBJ1-6, with D unclear. Trimming shortened V by 0 bases and J by 7 bases, and 4 bases separated the two germline ends. Germline CDR1 and CDR2: LNHNV and YYDKDF (reference sequence). The CDR3 sequence is 13 residues long. The CDR3: CATSRDGNSPLHF. The CDR3, as DNA: TGTGCCACCAGCAGAGATGGGAATTCACCCCTCCACTTT. Looking up the rest from reference TRBV15 and TRBJ1-6 gives the full variable domain: DAMVIQNPRYQVTQFGKPVTLSCSQTLNHNVMYWYQQKSSQAPKLLFHYYDKDFNNEADTPDNFQSRRPNTSFCFLDIRSPGLGDTAMYLCATSRDGNSPLHFGNGTRLTVT.

The chain carries TRBV12-3 or TRBV12-4 and TRBJ2-7, with D possibly matching TRBD2 (7 bases). The CDR3 covers 15 residues. Trimming stripped 6 bases from V and 2 bases from J, with 17 bases between. CDR3 sequence reads: CASRPGGGRTYEQYF. In nucleotides, the CDR3 is TGTGCCAGCAGGCCGGGGGGCGGGAGAACCTACGAGCAGTACTTC.

The chain joins TRBV6-5 to TRBJ2-3; D might be TRBD1 (6 bases). V was trimmed by 0 bases and J by 4 bases, leaving 14 bases between them. This CDR3 is 16 amino acids long. Germline V lookup: CDR1 MNHEY, CDR2 SVGAGI. The CDR3 DNA is TGTGCCAGCAGTTACTCGGGCCCAGGGGACGCAGATACGCAGTATTTT. Translated: CASSYSGPGDADTQYF.

V is TRBV5-1 and J is TRBJ2-1; 11 bases are shared with TRBD2. CDR3 size: 14 residues. The V segment lost 6 bases and the J segment 9 bases; nucleotides outside the gene matches: 8. From germline, CDR1 is SGHRS and CDR2 YFSETQ. The CDR3 nucleotides read TGCGCCAGCAACTTAGCGGGGGGGCAGGGTGAGCAGTTCTTC. This codes for CASNLAGGQGEQFF.

This clonotype was counted between two and nine times. V is TRBV7-8 and J is TRBJ2-5; D could derive from TRBD1 or TRBD2 (5 bases each). Germline values: CDR1 SGHVS, CDR2 FQNEAQ. CDR3 length: 15 amino acids. With 4 bases removed from V and 4 bases from J, the gap between germline ends came to 16 bases. The CDR3 DNA sequence: TGTGCCAGCAGCTCTGCGATTCCTGGGGGAGAGACCCAGTACTTC. It encodes CASSSAIPGGETQYF.

This clonotype has just a few counts. This sequence joins TRBV19 and TRBJ1-1, with D perhaps matching TRBD1 (5 bases). The V end was cut by 3 bases, the J end by 5 bases, with 13 bases between. The CDR3 spans 14 residues. In germline, CDR1 is LNHDA, CDR2 SQIVND (reference sequence). The CDR3: CASSIGGAGTEAFF. The CDR3 DNA reads TGTGCCAGTAGTATCGGAGGGGCGGGGACTGAAGCTTTCTTT.

This clonotype showed up just a few times. Here the CDR3 DNA reads TGTGCCACCAGTGATTTGCAAAAATCCGGGAGGGACTCTCCCTACGAGCAGTACTTC. It is translated as CATSDLQKSGRDSPYEQYF. The rearrangement uses TRBV24-1 and TRBJ2-7, with 8 positions matching TRBD2. The CDR3 has 19 residues. Germline trimming cut 0 bases from V and 2 bases from J; bases unmatched to any gene: 14. Germline lookup yields CDR1 KGHDR and CDR2 SFDVKD.

This clonotype was seen more than once but under ten times. The rearrangement links TRBV6-5 to TRBJ2-5, with D possibly matching TRBD2 (5 bases). The V end lost 2 bases, the J end lost 3 bases, and 7 bases lay between the germline ends. Germline values: CDR1 MNHEY, CDR2 SVGAGI. This CDR3 has 13 amino acids. The DNA for the CDR3 is TGTGCCAGCAGTTACGGACTGGAAGAGACCCAGTACTTC. Protein product: CASSYGLEETQYF.

The J gene is TRBJ2-1, the V gene TRBV7-2; 10 bases line up with TRBD2. V gave up 2 bases and J gave up 8 bases; unmatched junction bases: 6. CDR3 length: 15 amino acids. Germline V gene lookup returns CDR1 SGHTA and CDR2 FQGNSA. The CDR3 DNA reads as TGTGCCAGCAGCTTAAGAGCGGGGGGGCCTTATGAGCAGTTCTTC. Residues: CASSLRAGGPYEQFF.